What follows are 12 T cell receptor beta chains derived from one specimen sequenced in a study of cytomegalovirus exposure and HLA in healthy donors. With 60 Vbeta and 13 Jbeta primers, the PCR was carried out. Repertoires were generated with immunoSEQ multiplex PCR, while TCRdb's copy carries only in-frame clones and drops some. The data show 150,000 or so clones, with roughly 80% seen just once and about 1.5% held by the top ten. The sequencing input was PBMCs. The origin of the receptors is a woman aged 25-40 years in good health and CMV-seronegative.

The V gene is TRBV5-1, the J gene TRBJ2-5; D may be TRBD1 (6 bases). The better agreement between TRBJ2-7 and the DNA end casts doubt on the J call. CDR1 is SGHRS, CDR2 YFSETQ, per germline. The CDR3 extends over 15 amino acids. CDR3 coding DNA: TGCGCCAGCAGCGAGGACAGCCTTCGGGCCTACGAGCAGTACTTC. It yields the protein CASSEDSLRAYEQYF.

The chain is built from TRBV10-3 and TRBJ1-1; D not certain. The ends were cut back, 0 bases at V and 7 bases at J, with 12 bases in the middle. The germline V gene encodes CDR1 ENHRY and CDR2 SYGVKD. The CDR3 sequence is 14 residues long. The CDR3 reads CAISESNLGLEAFF. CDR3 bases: TGTGCCATCAGTGAGTCGAACCTAGGCCTTGAAGCTTTCTTT.

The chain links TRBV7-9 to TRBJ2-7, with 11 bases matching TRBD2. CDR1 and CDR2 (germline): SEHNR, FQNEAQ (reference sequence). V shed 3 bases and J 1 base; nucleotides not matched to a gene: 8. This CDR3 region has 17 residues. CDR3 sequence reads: CASSFLRLAGFSYEQYF. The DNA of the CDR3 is TGTGCCAGCAGCTTCCTTCGACTAGCGGGGTTTTCCTACGAGCAGTACTTC.

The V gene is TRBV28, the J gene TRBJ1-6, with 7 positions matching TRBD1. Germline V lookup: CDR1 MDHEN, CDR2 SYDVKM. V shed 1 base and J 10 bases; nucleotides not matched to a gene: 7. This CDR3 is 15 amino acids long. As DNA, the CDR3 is TGTGCCAGCAGTTTATTTGCAGGGGGGAGATCACCCCTCCACTTT. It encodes CASSLFAGGRSPLHF. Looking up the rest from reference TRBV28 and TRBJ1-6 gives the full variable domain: DVKVTQSSRYLVKRTGEKVFLECVQDMDHENMFWYRQDPGLGLRLIYFSYDVKMKEKGDIPEGYSVSREKKERFSLILESASTNQTSMYLCASSLFAGGRSPLHFGNGTRLTVT.

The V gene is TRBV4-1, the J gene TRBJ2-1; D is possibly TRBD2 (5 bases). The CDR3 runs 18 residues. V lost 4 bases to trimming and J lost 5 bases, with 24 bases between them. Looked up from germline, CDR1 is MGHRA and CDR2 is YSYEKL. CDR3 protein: CASSPRLIGIAKNNEQFF. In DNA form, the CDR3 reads TGCGCCAGCAGCCCAAGATTAATCGGGATTGCCAAGAACAATGAGCAGTTCTTC.

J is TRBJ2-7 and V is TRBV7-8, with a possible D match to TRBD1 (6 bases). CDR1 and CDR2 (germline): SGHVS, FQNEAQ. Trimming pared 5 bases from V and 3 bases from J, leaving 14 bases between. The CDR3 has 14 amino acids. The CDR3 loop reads CASSLTGIFYEQYF. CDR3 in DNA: TGTGCCAGCAGCCTTACAGGGATTTTCTACGAGCAGTACTTC.

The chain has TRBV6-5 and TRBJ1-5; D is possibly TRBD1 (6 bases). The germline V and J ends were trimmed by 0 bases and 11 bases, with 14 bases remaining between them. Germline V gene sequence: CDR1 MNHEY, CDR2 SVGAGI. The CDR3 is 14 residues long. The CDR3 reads CASSYSKGGSAQHF. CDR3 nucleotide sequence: TGTGCCAGCAGTTACTCGAAGGGGGGGTCGGCCCAGCATTTT.

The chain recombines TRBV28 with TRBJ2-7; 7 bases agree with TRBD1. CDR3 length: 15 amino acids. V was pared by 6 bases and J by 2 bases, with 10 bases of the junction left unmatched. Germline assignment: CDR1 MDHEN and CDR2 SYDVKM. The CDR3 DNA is TGTGCCAGCAGAATTCCTGGGACAGCGACCTACGAGCAGTACTTC. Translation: CASRIPGTATYEQYF. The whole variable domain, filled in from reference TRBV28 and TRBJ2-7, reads DVKVTQSSRYLVKRTGEKVFLECVQDMDHENMFWYRQDPGLGLRLIYFSYDVKMKEKGDIPEGYSVSREKKERFSLILESASTNQTSMYLCASRIPGTATYEQYFGPGTRLTVT.

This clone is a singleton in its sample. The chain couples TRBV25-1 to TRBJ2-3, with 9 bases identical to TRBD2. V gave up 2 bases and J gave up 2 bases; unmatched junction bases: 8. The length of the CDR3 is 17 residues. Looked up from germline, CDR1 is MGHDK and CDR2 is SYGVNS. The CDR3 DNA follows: TGTGCCAGCAGTGAACAGACTAGCGGTGCTAACACAGATACGCAGTATTTT. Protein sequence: CASSEQTSGANTDTQYF.

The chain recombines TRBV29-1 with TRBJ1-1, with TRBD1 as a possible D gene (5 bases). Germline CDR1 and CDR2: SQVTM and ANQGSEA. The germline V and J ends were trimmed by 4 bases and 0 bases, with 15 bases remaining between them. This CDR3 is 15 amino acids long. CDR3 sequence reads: CSVGAGWAMNTEAFF. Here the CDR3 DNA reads TGCAGCGTTGGGGCAGGGTGGGCTATGAACACTGAAGCTTTCTTT.

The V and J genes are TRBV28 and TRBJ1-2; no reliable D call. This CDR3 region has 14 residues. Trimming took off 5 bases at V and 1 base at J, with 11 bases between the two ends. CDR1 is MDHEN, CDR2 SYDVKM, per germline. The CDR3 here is CASSGRVDNYGYTF. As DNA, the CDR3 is TGTGCCAGCAGTGGGAGGGTTGATAACTATGGCTACACCTTC.

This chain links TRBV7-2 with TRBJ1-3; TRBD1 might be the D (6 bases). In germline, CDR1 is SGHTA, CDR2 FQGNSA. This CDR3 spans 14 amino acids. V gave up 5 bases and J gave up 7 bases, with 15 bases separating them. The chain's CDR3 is CASSPDPDRNTIYF. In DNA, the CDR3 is TGTGCCAGCAGCCCAGATCCCGACAGGAACACCATATATTTT.